These 13 T cell receptor beta chains were all obtained from the same sample, sequenced in a study of identifying expanded T cells in peripheral blood. The assay was immunoSEQ multiplex PCR, and TCRdb's table has in-frame clones only and misses some. This table holds over 100,000 clones, about 87% found once. The sample taken for sequencing was blood. These receptors all stem from a person aged 18 to 75 in good health.

V is TRBV4-3 and J is TRBJ1-2; D unclear. Trimming stripped 0 bases from V and 0 bases from J, with 11 bases between. CDR3 length: 16 residues. Germline CDR1 and CDR2: LGHNA and YSLEER. CDR3 coding DNA: TGCGCCAGCAGCCAAGATCGCGGAGTAACTAACTATGGCTACACCTTC. Protein product: CASSQDRGVTNYGYTF.

The chain recombines TRBV4-1 with TRBJ2-7; D possibly matches TRBD1 or TRBD2 (6 bases each). Germline CDR1 MGHRA, CDR2 YSYEKL. CDR3 length: 16 amino acids. Trimming pared 0 bases from V and 1 base from J, leaving 13 bases between. This CDR3 reads CASSQDGTLASYEQYF. In DNA form, the CDR3 reads TGCGCCAGCAGCCAAGACGGGACACTAGCATCCTACGAGCAGTACTTC.

V usage is TRBV27 and J usage is TRBJ2-7; 7 positions agree with TRBD1. V was pared by 5 bases and J by 3 bases, with 4 bases of the junction left unmatched. Germline CDR1 and CDR2: MNHEY and SMNVEV (reference sequence). The CDR3 loop spans 13 amino acids. Here the CDR3 DNA reads TGTGCCAGCAGTATTAACAGGGGCTACGAGCAGTACTTC. Protein product: CASSINRGYEQYF.

This chain connects TRBV5-1 to TRBJ1-3; no definite D call. Germline CDR1 and CDR2: SGHRS and YFSETQ. The CDR3 has 16 residues. V lost 0 bases to trimming and J lost 4 bases, with 14 bases between them. CDR3 sequence: CASSLVGGFAGNTIYF. The DNA of the CDR3 is TGCGCCAGCAGCTTGGTTGGAGGGTTCGCAGGAAACACCATATATTTT.

The chain uses TRBV4-1 and TRBJ2-6, with D perhaps being TRBD1 or TRBD2 (6 bases each). V was trimmed by 4 bases and J by 0 bases, leaving 13 bases between them. CDR3 length equals 17 residues. Per germline, CDR1 MGHRA and CDR2 YSYEKL. The CDR3 DNA follows: TGCGCCAGCAGCCGTGGGGGGCTAGTCTCTGGGGCCAACGTCCTGACTTTC. This sequence encodes CASSRGGLVSGANVLTF.

This chain connects TRBV7-9 to TRBJ2-1, with a weak D call TRBD2 (7 bases). This CDR3 spans 15 amino acids. V was pared by 2 bases and J by 9 bases, with 17 bases between. Germline V CDR1 and CDR2: SEHNR, FQNEAQ (reference sequence). CDR3 sequence: CASSLRGGAYGEQFF. In DNA form, the CDR3 reads TGTGCCAGCAGCTTAAGAGGGGGGGCCTACGGTGAGCAGTTCTTC.

The chain carries TRBV27 and TRBJ2-1; no clear D. V gave up 1 base and J gave up 5 bases, with 6 bases separating them. This CDR3 comprises 13 residues. CDR1 is MNHEY and CDR2 is SMNVEV in the germline V gene (reference sequence). In nucleotides, the CDR3 is TGTGCCAGCAGTTTATTTGGGCACAATGAGCAGTTCTTC. Its translation: CASSLFGHNEQFF.

The gene calls are TRBV19 and TRBJ1-5; D may be TRBD1 (5 bases). Trimming took off 10 bases at V and 0 bases at J, with 19 bases between the two ends. Germline V gene sequence: CDR1 LNHDA, CDR2 SQIVND (reference sequence). This CDR3 spans 16 amino acids. CDR3 sequence: CATSRDPLYSNQPQHF. The CDR3 region has the DNA TGTGCCACATCCAGGGACCCACTTTATAGCAATCAGCCCCAGCATTTT.

The rearrangement links TRBV6-6 to TRBJ2-5; D remains unclear. Trimming shortened V by 4 bases and J by 8 bases, and 8 bases separated the two germline ends. CDR1 is MNHNY and CDR2 is SVGAGI in the germline V gene (reference sequence). This CDR3 spans 11 amino acids. CDR3 amino acids: CASSSSDTQYF. The DNA for the CDR3 is TGTGCCAGCAGTTCTTCCGATACCCAGTACTTC.

The chain has TRBV7-2 and TRBJ2-1; no firm D call. Germline CDR1 SGHTA, CDR2 FQGNSA. V was clipped by 3 bases and J by 0 bases, with 12 bases between them. The CDR3 extends over 16 amino acids. Here the CDR3 reads CASSLKGRISYNEQFF. The CDR3 region has the DNA TGTGCCAGCAGCTTGAAAGGACGGATCTCCTACAATGAGCAGTTCTTC.

The V call is TRBV6-5, the J call TRBJ2-7; possibly TRBD1 for D (6 bases). This CDR3 is built from 14 residues. V was clipped by 4 bases and J by 6 bases, with 16 bases between them. Looked up from germline, CDR1 is MNHEY and CDR2 is SVGAGI. CDR3 amino acids: CASSSPTGIREQYF. The CDR3 bases are TGTGCCAGCAGTTCTCCTACAGGGATCCGCGAGCAGTACTTC.

CDR3 region: CASSSGGATEAFF. Here the CDR3 DNA reads TGTGCCAGCAGCTCAGGGGGCGCGACTGAAGCTTTCTTT. The chain has TRBV7-9 and TRBJ1-1; 8 bases match TRBD1. Germline loops: CDR1 SEHNR, CDR2 FQNEAQ (reference sequence). The ends lost 4 bases at V and 5 bases at J; junction bases unmatched: 3. This CDR3 is 13 amino acids long. The full variable domain, with the rest looked up from reference TRBV7-9 and TRBJ1-1, is DTGVSQNPRHKITKRGQNVTFRCDPISEHNRLYWYRQTLGQGPEFLTYFQNEAQLEKSRLLSDRFSAERPKGSFSTLEIQRTEQGDSAMYLCASSSGGATEAFFGQGTRLTVV.

This chain connects TRBV6-5 to TRBJ2-5; 8 bases are shared with TRBD1. The ends lost 0 bases at V and 5 bases at J; junction bases unmatched: 2. Germline assignment: CDR1 MNHEY and CDR2 SVGAGI. The CDR3 spans 14 residues. DNA for the CDR3: TGTGCCAGCAGTTACTCCAGGACAGGGGAGACCCAGTACTTC. Its translation: CASSYSRTGETQYF.